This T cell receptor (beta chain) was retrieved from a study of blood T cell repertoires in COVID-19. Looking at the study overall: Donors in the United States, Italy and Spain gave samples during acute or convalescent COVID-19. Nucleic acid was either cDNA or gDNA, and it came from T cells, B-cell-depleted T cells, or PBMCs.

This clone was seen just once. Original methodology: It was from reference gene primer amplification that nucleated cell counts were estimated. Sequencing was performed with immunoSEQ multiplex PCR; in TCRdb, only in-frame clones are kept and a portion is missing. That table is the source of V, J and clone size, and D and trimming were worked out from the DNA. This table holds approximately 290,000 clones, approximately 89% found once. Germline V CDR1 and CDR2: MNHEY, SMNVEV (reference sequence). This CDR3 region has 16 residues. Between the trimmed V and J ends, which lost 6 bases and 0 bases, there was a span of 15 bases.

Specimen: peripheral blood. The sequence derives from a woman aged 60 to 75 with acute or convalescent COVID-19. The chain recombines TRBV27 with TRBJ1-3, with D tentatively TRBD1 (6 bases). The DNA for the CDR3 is TGTGCCAGCAGGAGTTTCGCAGGGGTCTCTGGAAACACCATATATTTT. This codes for CASRSFAGVSGNTIYF.